This T cell receptor (beta chain) emerged from a study of shared clonotypes between healthy human individuals. Data came from immunoSEQ multiplex PCR; TCRdb stores just in-frame clones and leaves some out. Among 2 million to 2.5 million clones listed, roughly 93% were seen once. Every donor was a Caucasian adult from Nashville, Tennessee. Naive CD45RA+ and memory CD45RA-negative subsets were split from CD4+ cells. The V gene lost 10 bases and the J gene lost 7 bases, with 23 bases spanning the gap. Germline assignment: CDR1 LNHDA and CDR2 SQIVND (reference sequence). CDR3 length: 15 residues. Sequencing was carried out using naive CD4+ T cells from PBMCs. Subset meaning: CD45RA+ positively selected. This chain joins TRBV19 and TRBJ1-5, with TRBD1 as a possible D gene (5 bases). The clonotype originates from a man aged 18 to 29 in good health. Some clones in this sample may be carry-over from other donors' samples. The CDR3 loop is CATSLSGGGGQPQHF. Here the CDR3 DNA reads TGTGCCACCAGTTTAAGCGGGGGGGGTGGCCAGCCCCAGCATTTT.